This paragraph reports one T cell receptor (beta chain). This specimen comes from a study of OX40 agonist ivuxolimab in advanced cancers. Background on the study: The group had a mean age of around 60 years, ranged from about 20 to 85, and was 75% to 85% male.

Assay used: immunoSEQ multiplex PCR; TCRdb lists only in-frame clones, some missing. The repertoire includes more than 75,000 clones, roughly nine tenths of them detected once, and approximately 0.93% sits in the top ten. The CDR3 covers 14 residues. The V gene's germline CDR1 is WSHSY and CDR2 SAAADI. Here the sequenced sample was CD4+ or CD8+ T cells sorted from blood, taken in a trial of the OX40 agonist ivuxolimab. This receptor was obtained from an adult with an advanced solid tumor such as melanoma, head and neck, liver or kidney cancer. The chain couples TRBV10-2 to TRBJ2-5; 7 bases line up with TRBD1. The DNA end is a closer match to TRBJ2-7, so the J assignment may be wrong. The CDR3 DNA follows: TGCGCCAGCAGTGCTACAGGGGACTCCTACGAGCAGTACTTC. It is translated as CASSATGDSYEQYF.